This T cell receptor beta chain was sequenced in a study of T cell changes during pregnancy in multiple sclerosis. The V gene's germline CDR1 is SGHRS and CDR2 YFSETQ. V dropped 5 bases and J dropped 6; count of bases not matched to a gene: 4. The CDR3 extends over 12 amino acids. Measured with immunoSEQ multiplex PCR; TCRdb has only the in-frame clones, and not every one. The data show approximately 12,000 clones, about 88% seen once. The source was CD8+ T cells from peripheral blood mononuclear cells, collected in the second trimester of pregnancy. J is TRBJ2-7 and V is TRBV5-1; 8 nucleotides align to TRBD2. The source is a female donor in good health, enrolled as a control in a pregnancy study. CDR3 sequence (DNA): TGCGCCAGCAGTAGCGGGAAGGTCGAGCAGTACTTC. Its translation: CASSSGKVEQYF.